This passage covers 20 T cell receptor beta chains from one sample sequenced in a study of blood T cell repertoires in COVID-19. The table came from immunoSEQ multiplex PCR; TCRdb's copy has only in-frame clones and leaves some out. Of approximately 110,000 clones listed, 75% to 90% are singletons. Specimen: peripheral blood. Every receptor here comes from a woman in her fifties or sixties with acute or convalescent COVID-19.

This chain joins TRBV4-3 and TRBJ2-1; a weak D match, TRBD2 (6 bases). V lost 0 bases and J 3 bases, leaving 15 bases between the germline ends. Germline-derived CDR1 and CDR2 are LGHNA and YSLEER. The CDR3 covers 17 residues. The chain's CDR3 is CASSQDRVGLFYNEQFF. DNA for the CDR3: TGCGCCAGCAGCCAAGATCGAGTGGGACTCTTCTACAATGAGCAGTTCTTC.

This chain uses TRBV7-9 with TRBJ1-5, with unresolved D. The V gene's germline CDR1 is SEHNR and CDR2 FQNEAQ (reference sequence). V was trimmed by 4 bases and J by 7 bases, leaving 8 bases between them. The CDR3 length is 12 residues. The CDR3 nucleotides are TGTGCCAGCAGCTCCGGGGAACAGCCCCAGCATTTT. Its translation is CASSSGEQPQHF.

The rearrangement links TRBV5-4 to TRBJ2-2; TRBD2 is a possible D gene (6 bases). The length of the CDR3 is 15 residues. The V end was cut by 5 bases, the J end by 4 bases, with 15 bases between. CDR1 is SGHNT, CDR2 YYREEE, per germline (reference sequence). CDR3 sequence (DNA): TGTGCCAGCAGTTCCGGGGGTTATGGCACCGGGGAGCTGTTTTTT. It encodes CASSSGGYGTGELFF.

The chain couples TRBV27 to TRBJ1-2; a possible D gene is TRBD1 (6 bases). Germline CDR1 reads MNHEY; CDR2 reads SMNVEV (reference sequence). CDR3 size: 13 residues. The V gene lost 5 bases and the J gene lost 5 bases, with 12 bases spanning the gap. CDR3 DNA: TGTGCCAGCAGTCCCTACACAGGGTATGGCTACACCTTC. It specifies CASSPYTGYGYTF.

The J gene is TRBJ2-7, the V gene TRBV28; 11 nucleotides align to TRBD2. The V gene end was trimmed by 6 bases and the J gene end by 2 bases; junction bases not matched to a gene: 0. CDR3 length: 13 residues. Germline assignment: CDR1 MDHEN and CDR2 SYDVKM. The CDR3 protein is CASRTSGAYEQYF. CDR3 in DNA: TGTGCCAGCAGGACTAGCGGGGCCTACGAGCAGTACTTC.

Written as DNA, the CDR3 is TGTGCCTGGGCGGGGTACCAAGAGACCCAGTACTTC. It is translated as CAWAGYQETQYF. The chain recombines TRBV30 with TRBJ2-5; D possibly corresponds to TRBD2 (6 bases). Trimming stripped 5 bases from V and 0 bases from J, with 7 bases between. Germline V gives CDR1 GTSNPN, CDR2 SVGIG (reference sequence). There are 12 residues in the CDR3.

The chain recombines TRBV10-3 with TRBJ2-7; D call uncertain. The germline V and J ends were trimmed by 6 bases and 3 bases, with 12 bases remaining between them. Germline CDR1 reads ENHRY; CDR2 reads SYGVKD. This CDR3 region has 13 residues. CDR3 in amino acids: CAIRGRQDYEQYF. For the CDR3, the DNA is TGTGCCATCAGGGGCAGGCAGGACTACGAGCAGTACTTC.

V usage is TRBV7-9 and J usage is TRBJ1-5, with a possible D match to TRBD1 (6 bases). Trimming removed 2 bases from V and 3 bases from J, with 14 bases in between. This CDR3 contains 16 residues. CDR1 SEHNR and CDR2 FQNEAQ come from the germline V gene (reference sequence). CDR3 DNA: TGTGCCAGCAGCTTAATCTCGGCAGGGGACAATCAGCCCCAGCATTTT. This translates into CASSLISAGDNQPQHF. Full variable domain (rest looked up from reference TRBV7-9 and TRBJ1-5): DTGVSQNPRHKITKRGQNVTFRCDPISEHNRLYWYRQTLGQGPEFLTYFQNEAQLEKSRLLSDRFSAERPKGSFSTLEIQRTEQGDSAMYLCASSLISAGDNQPQHFGDGTRLSIL.

This chain connects TRBV28 to TRBJ2-3; TRBD2 aligns across 8 bases. CDR3 length equals 15 residues. CDR1 and CDR2 from the germline V gene are MDHEN and SYDVKM. V shed 2 bases, J shed 4 bases, and the junction held 5 bases outside the gene matches. CDR3 sequence: CASSLGLARADTQYF. As DNA, the CDR3 is TGTGCCAGCAGTTTAGGACTAGCCCGTGCAGATACGCAGTATTTT.

This chain joins TRBV3-1 (or the pseudogene TRBV3-2) and TRBJ2-2; the match to TRBD1 covers 12 bases. V shed 4 bases, J shed 5 bases, and the junction held 8 bases outside the gene matches. This CDR3 has 17 amino acids. Germline V lookup: CDR1 LGHDT, CDR2 YNNKEL (reference sequence). The CDR3 is CASSPGQGATFTGELFF. Written as DNA, the CDR3 is TGTGCCAGCAGCCCGGGACAGGGGGCTACTTTTACCGGGGAGCTGTTTTTT.

The chain carries TRBV7-2 and TRBJ2-2; possibly TRBD1 for D (5 bases). Per germline, CDR1 SGHTA and CDR2 FQGNSA. The CDR3 is 14 residues long. V lost 5 bases and J lost 4, with 11 bases in between. CDR3 region: CASSQDTFTGELFF. The CDR3 region has the DNA TGTGCCAGCAGCCAGGACACCTTCACCGGGGAGCTGTTTTTT.

This clone was counted a single time. V gene TRBV28 combines with J gene TRBJ2-7, with D perhaps TRBD2 (5 bases). Trimming took 4 bases from V and 1 from J, leaving 14 bases between them. There are 15 residues in the CDR3. CDR1 is MDHEN, CDR2 SYDVKM, per germline. In DNA form, the CDR3 reads TGTGCCAGCAGTTCCTCGAGCGGTAAATCCTACGAGCAGTACTTC. The encoded protein is CASSSSSGKSYEQYF.

The V gene is TRBV2, the J gene TRBJ1-5, with TRBD1 as a possible D gene (5 bases). The germline V gene has CDR1 SNHLY and CDR2 FYNNEI. The CDR3 length is 14 residues. Trimming took 8 bases from V and 0 from J, leaving 11 bases between them. In nucleotides, the CDR3 is TGTGCCAGCGCAGGGTTATATAGCAATCAGCCCCAGCATTTT. It is translated as CASAGLYSNQPQHF.

The chain is built from TRBV30 and TRBJ1-3; tentative D call: TRBD1 (6 bases). There are 15 residues in the CDR3. V was pared by 2 bases and J by 4 bases, with 15 bases between. Per the germline V gene, CDR1 is GTSNPN and CDR2 is SVGIG (reference sequence). CDR3 loop: CAWSNRDTKGNTIYF. The CDR3 coding sequence is TGTGCCTGGAGTAACAGGGACACGAAGGGAAACACCATATATTTT. The whole variable domain, remainder taken from reference TRBV30 and TRBJ1-3, is SQTIHQWPATLVQPVGSPLSLECTVEGTSNPNLYWYRQAAGRGLQLLFYSVGIGQISSEVPQNLSASRPQDRQFILSSKKLLLSDSGFYLCAWSNRDTKGNTIYFGEGSWLTVV.

This sequence joins TRBV28 and TRBJ2-3; TRBD1 matches at 8 bases. Germline values: CDR1 MDHEN, CDR2 SYDVKM. V lost 10 bases to trimming and J lost 6 bases; unmatched junction nucleotides: 15. The length of the CDR3 is 15 residues. CDR3 DNA sequence: TGTGCCACCGCGGTTCCCGGACAGGGATCGGATACGCAGTATTTT. This codes for CATAVPGQGSDTQYF.

A few counts support this clone. CDR3 in amino acids: CASSATGDYGYTF. CDR3 DNA sequence: TGTGCCAGCAGCGCGACAGGGGACTATGGCTACACCTTC. The chain joins TRBV5-5 to TRBJ1-2; 8 bases agree with TRBD1. Germline V CDR1 and CDR2: SGHKS, YYEKEE (reference sequence). The V and J ends lost 4 bases and 3 bases, in that order; junction bases with no gene match: 2. This CDR3 spans 13 amino acids. Full variable domain (missing parts from reference TRBV5-5 and TRBJ1-2): DAGVTQSPTHLIKTRGQQVTLRCSPISGHKSVSWYQQVLGQGPQFIFQYYEKEERGRGNFPDRFSARQFPNYSSELNVNALLLGDSALYLCASSATGDYGYTFGSGTRLTVV.

This clone appeared a single time. The genes are TRBV28 and TRBJ1-6; 8 positions match TRBD1. CDR3 length: 16 amino acids. Losses at the gene ends were 5 bases for V and 3 bases for J; bases not matched to a gene: 6. The germline V gene encodes CDR1 MDHEN and CDR2 SYDVKM. CDR3 coding DNA: TGTGCCAGCAGTCCGAGAGGACAGGGCTATAATTCACCCCTCCACTTT. This sequence encodes CASSPRGQGYNSPLHF. Full variable domain (rest looked up from reference TRBV28 and TRBJ1-6): DVKVTQSSRYLVKRTGEKVFLECVQDMDHENMFWYRQDPGLGLRLIYFSYDVKMKEKGDIPEGYSVSREKKERFSLILESASTNQTSMYLCASSPRGQGYNSPLHFGNGTRLTVT.

This sequence joins TRBV15 and TRBJ2-2; TRBD2 aligns across 7 bases. The CDR3 length is 16 residues. Germline trimming cut 1 base from V and 9 bases from J; bases unmatched to any gene: 11. Germline assignment: CDR1 LNHNV and CDR2 YYDKDF (reference sequence). CDR3: CATSRGSRGDDRELFF. The CDR3 coding sequence is TGTGCCACCAGCAGAGGGTCCCGGGGGGATGACCGGGAGCTGTTTTTT.

Concerning this clone itself: Sequence at one end of the junction differs from germline and may be a read error. The chain is built from TRBV15 and TRBJ1-5; D possibly corresponds to TRBD1 (5 bases). The CDR3 consists of 19 residues. In germline, CDR1 is LNHNV, CDR2 YYDKDF (reference sequence). CDR3 sequence reads: CATSYLGGVENYSNRPQHF. The CDR3 nucleotides read TGTGCCACCAGCTACCTGGGGGGGGTCGAAAATTATAGCAATCGGCCCCAGCATTTT.

The chain uses TRBV28 and TRBJ1-2; 9 positions match TRBD1. V shed 5 bases, J shed 4 bases, and the junction held 5 bases outside the gene matches. The CDR3 runs to 14 residues. Per germline, CDR1 MDHEN and CDR2 SYDVKM. The CDR3 coding sequence is TGTGCCAGCAGTGAGGACAGGGGAAGCTATGGCTACACCTTC. Translated, it gives CASSEDRGSYGYTF.